Below, 5 T cell receptor beta chains from the same sample are listed, as sequenced in a study of a mutant IDH1 vaccine in newly diagnosed glioma. Time point reported: baseline, week 1 (first vaccination visit). The sample's treatment: pre-vaccination baseline after standard-of-care therapy. The assay was immunoSEQ multiplex PCR, and TCRdb's table has in-frame clones only and misses some. The profile shows 70,000 to 100,000 clones, over 75% of them singletons. The sample in question was PBMCs, obtained from a glioma patient treated with radiotherapy, temozolomide or both. The receptors shown here come from a man between 40 and 49 years old with glioma. Some clones in this sample may be carry-over from other donors' samples.

The rearrangement joins TRBV10-1 to TRBJ2-2, with D perhaps matching TRBD2 (7 bases). The CDR3 is 15 amino acids. The germline V gene encodes CDR1 WNHNN and CDR2 SYGVQD (reference sequence). Trimming took 2 bases from V and 3 from J, leaving 10 bases between them. The CDR3 is CASSERGAYTGELFF. The DNA of the CDR3 is TGCGCCAGCAGTGAGCGGGGGGCTTACACCGGGGAGCTGTTTTTT.

This clone was observed once. The V call is TRBV10-2, the J call TRBJ2-2; D may match TRBD1 or TRBD2 (5 bases each). The germline V gene encodes CDR1 WSHSY and CDR2 SAAADI. CDR3 size: 16 residues. Trimming left V 3 bases short and J 1 base short, with 12 bases between. The CDR3 here is CASSEGWGRNTGELFF. The DNA for the CDR3 is TGCGCCAGCAGTGAAGGGTGGGGGAGGAACACCGGGGAGCTGTTTTTT.

CDR3 DNA sequence: TGTGCCAGCAGTCCCGACAGGGTCCGTATTAACACTGAAGCTTTCTTT. This codes for CASSPDRVRINTEAFF. The chain combines TRBV27 with TRBJ1-1; TRBD1 aligns across 7 bases. CDR1 MNHEY and CDR2 SMNVEV come from the germline V gene (reference sequence). The V gene end was trimmed by 5 bases and the J gene end by 2 bases; junction bases not matched to a gene: 11. The CDR3 length is 16 residues.

This chain joins TRBV9 and TRBJ2-2; TRBD2 is a possible D gene (5 bases). CDR1 is SGDLS and CDR2 is YYNGEE in the germline V gene. The CDR3 spans 14 residues. V lost 4 bases and J lost 5, with 12 bases in between. CDR3 sequence: CASSTRTGTGELFF. The CDR3 nucleotides are TGTGCCAGCAGCACCAGGACGGGAACCGGGGAGCTGTTTTTT.

The rearrangement uses TRBV6-1 and TRBJ1-2; 7 bases are a match to TRBD1. The CDR3 extends over 16 amino acids. J lost 8 bases, V lost 3 bases, and 15 bases had no gene match. Germline CDR1 MNHNS, CDR2 SASEGT. The CDR3 DNA follows: TGTGCCAGCAGTGATGGGCTGGACAGGTTCTCTCCCGGCTACACCTTC. Translated: CASSDGLDRFSPGYTF.